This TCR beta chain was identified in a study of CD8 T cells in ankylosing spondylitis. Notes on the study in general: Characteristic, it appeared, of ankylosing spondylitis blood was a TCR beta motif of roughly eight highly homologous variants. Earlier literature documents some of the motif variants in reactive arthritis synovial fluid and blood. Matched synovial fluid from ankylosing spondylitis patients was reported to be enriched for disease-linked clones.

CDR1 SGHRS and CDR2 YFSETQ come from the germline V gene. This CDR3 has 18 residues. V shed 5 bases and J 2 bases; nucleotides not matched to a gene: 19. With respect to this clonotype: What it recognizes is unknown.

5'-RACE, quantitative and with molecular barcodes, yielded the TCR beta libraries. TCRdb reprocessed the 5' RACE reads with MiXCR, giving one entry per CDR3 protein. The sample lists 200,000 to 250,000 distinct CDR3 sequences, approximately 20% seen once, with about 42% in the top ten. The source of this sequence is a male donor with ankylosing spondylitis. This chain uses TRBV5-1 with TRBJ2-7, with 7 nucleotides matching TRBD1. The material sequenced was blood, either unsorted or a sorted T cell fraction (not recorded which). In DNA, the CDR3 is TGCGCCAGCAGTCCTACCGGGACAGCCGCCCCAACCGCCTACGAGCAGTACTTC. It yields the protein CASSPTGTAAPTAYEQYF.